These 27 T cell receptor beta chains originate from one sample sequenced in a study of PD-L1 blockade in urothelial cancer. TCRdb's table, derived via immunoSEQ multiplex PCR, lists solely in-frame clones and lacks some. This table has 85,000 to 95,000 clones, about 90% appearing once. Time point noted: pretreatment peripheral blood. The material was PBMCs, obtained around atezolizumab (anti-PD-L1) treatment. The receptors were sampled from a woman older than 75 with urothelial cancer.

The gene calls are TRBV9 and TRBJ2-7; a weak D match, TRBD1 (5 bases). The CDR3 is made up of 14 amino acids. V was cut by 3 bases and J by 1 base, with 11 bases left in between. CDR1 is SGDLS and CDR2 is YYNGEE in the germline V gene. Here the CDR3 DNA reads TGTGCCAGCAGCGCCCGACAGTATTCCTACGAGCAGTACTTC. It specifies CASSARQYSYEQYF.

The chain uses TRBV5-1 and TRBJ2-5; 8 bases are a match to TRBD1. The CDR3 runs to 16 residues. The V gene end was trimmed by 1 base and the J gene end by 2 bases; junction bases not matched to a gene: 7. Germline V lookup: CDR1 SGHRS, CDR2 YFSETQ. The CDR3 DNA reads as TGCGCCAGCAGCTTGAGTTCAGGGGGCCTTCAAGAGACCCAGTACTTC. This gives the protein CASSLSSGGLQETQYF. Complete variable domain (other parts from reference TRBV5-1 and TRBJ2-5): KAGVTQTPRYLIKTRGQQVTLSCSPISGHRSVSWYQQTPGQGLQFLFEYFSETQRNKGNFPGRFSGRQFSNSRSEMNVSTLELGDSALYLCASSLSSGGLQETQYFGPGTRLLVL.

This clone was detected a few times. This chain joins TRBV7-2 and TRBJ1-2, with D tentatively TRBD1 (6 bases). The CDR3 loop spans 12 amino acids. Deletions cut 4 bases from V and 5 bases from J, with 8 bases between. Germline V gives CDR1 SGHTA, CDR2 FQGNSA. The CDR3: CASSWTEYGYTF. CDR3 nucleotide sequence: TGTGCCAGCAGCTGGACAGAGTATGGCTACACCTTC.

The chain couples TRBV27 to TRBJ1-2; D is undetermined. The CDR3 loop spans 13 amino acids. Germline assignment: CDR1 MNHEY and CDR2 SMNVEV (reference sequence). V was pared by 6 bases and J by 2 bases, with 10 bases between. The CDR3 nucleotides read TGTGCCAGCAGACTGTCCGGGAACTATGGCTACACCTTC. It translates to CASRLSGNYGYTF.

The chain uses TRBV29-1 and TRBJ1-2, with 7 bases aligning to TRBD1. CDR3 size: 16 residues. V trimming: 6 bases; J trimming: 1 base; junction bases outside the gene matches: 14. Germline V CDR1 and CDR2: SQVTM, ANQGSEA. CDR3 nucleotide sequence: TGCAGCGTAGTAATAGGCCTCGGGACAGTTAACTATGGCTACACCTTC. Protein sequence: CSVVIGLGTVNYGYTF. The full variable domain, rest sourced from reference TRBV29-1 and TRBJ1-2, is SAVISQKPSRDICQRGTSLTIQCQVDSQVTMMFWYRQQPGQSLTLIATANQGSEATYESGFVIDKFPISRPNLTFSTLTVSNMSPEDSSIYLCSVVIGLGTVNYGYTFGSGTRLTVV.

The gene calls are TRBV18 and TRBJ1-5; weak D call: TRBD1 (6 bases). CDR3 length: 15 residues. CDR1 KGHSH and CDR2 LQKENI come from the germline V gene. V gave up 3 bases and J gave up 2 bases, with 11 bases separating them. Written as DNA, the CDR3 is TGTGCCAGCTCACCTACAGGGTTGGGCAATCAGCCCCAGCATTTT. It encodes CASSPTGLGNQPQHF.

This clone appeared once. The rearrangement uses TRBV5-8 and TRBJ2-7, with TRBD2 as a possible D gene (6 bases). Trimming took off 4 bases at V and 0 bases at J, with 14 bases between the two ends. This CDR3 is built from 15 residues. Germline CDR1 reads SGHTS; CDR2 reads YDEGEE. The CDR3 region is CASSETRTDSYEQYF. For the CDR3, the DNA is TGTGCCAGCAGCGAGACTAGGACTGACTCCTACGAGCAGTACTTC. Based on the CDR3 plus reference TRBV5-8 and TRBJ2-7, the full variable domain is EAGVTQSPTHLIKTRGQQATLRCSPISGHTSVYWYQQALGLGLQFLLWYDEGEERNRGNFPPRFSGRQFPNYSSELNVNALELEDSALYLCASSETRTDSYEQYFGPGTRLTVT.

V gene TRBV11-2 combines with J gene TRBJ2-5, with 11 bases that match TRBD2. The germline V gene has CDR1 SGHAT and CDR2 FQNNGV. The junction had 2 bases not matched to a gene; V was cut back by 5 bases and J by 3 bases. The CDR3 consists of 14 residues. CDR3 nucleotides: TGTGCCAGCAGCCTGGGACTAGCGGAAGAGACCCAGTACTTC. It specifies CASSLGLAEETQYF.

The J gene is TRBJ2-1, the V gene TRBV6-1; 9 bases align to TRBD1. V lost 3 bases to trimming and J lost 6 bases; unmatched junction nucleotides: 6. CDR1 is MNHNS and CDR2 is SASEGT in the germline V gene. The length of the CDR3 is 15 residues. This CDR3 reads CASSDLGTGLNEQFF. The CDR3 DNA follows: TGTGCCAGCAGTGACCTCGGGACAGGGCTCAATGAGCAGTTCTTC.

This clone was observed a handful of times. The chain combines TRBV6-5 with TRBJ1-2, with 7 bases that match TRBD1. Trimming at V came to 6 bases and at J to 3 bases, leaving 4 bases not matched to a gene. Germline CDR1 and CDR2: MNHEY and SVGAGI. This CDR3 comprises 13 residues. The CDR3 is CASSSGQDYGYTF. CDR3 coding DNA: TGTGCCAGCAGCTCCGGACAGGACTATGGCTACACCTTC.

The genes are TRBV27 and TRBJ1-2; 10 bases agree with TRBD1. The CDR3 length is 13 residues. The trim removed 9 bases at V and 5 bases at J, leaving 6 bases unmatched. Germline CDR1 reads MNHEY; CDR2 reads SMNVEV (reference sequence). Here the CDR3 DNA reads TGTGCCAGTGGGGACAGGGGAAATTATGGCTACACCTTC. As protein: CASGDRGNYGYTF.

The rearrangement uses TRBV10-1 and TRBJ2-3, with TRBD2 matching over 12 bases. Trimming took 5 bases from V and 3 from J; bases not matched to a gene: 6. The V gene's germline CDR1 is WNHNN and CDR2 SYGVQD (reference sequence). CDR3 length: 16 residues. As DNA, the CDR3 is TGCGCCAGCAGTCCAGGGACTAGCGGGTTAACAGATACGCAGTATTTT. It codes for CASSPGTSGLTDTQYF.

This chain connects TRBV9 to TRBJ2-1; 8 nucleotides match TRBD2. CDR3 length: 18 amino acids. From germline, CDR1 is SGDLS and CDR2 YYNGEE. After removal of 0 bases from V and 10 bases from J, the junction contained 18 bases not matched to a gene. The CDR3 nucleotides are TGTGCCAGCAGCGTAGCCGGACTAGCCATAAATGTGGGGTTAGAGCAGTTCTTC. Translation: CASSVAGLAINVGLEQFF.

The chain uses TRBV5-6 and TRBJ1-1; TRBD1 matches 12 bases. This CDR3 is 16 amino acids long. Germline loops: CDR1 SGHDT, CDR2 YYEEEE. V lost 4 bases, J lost 1 base, and 5 bases stayed unmatched. The CDR3 coding sequence is TGTGCCAGCAGCCAGGGGACAGGGGGCCGGAACACTGAAGCTTTCTTT. This encodes CASSQGTGGRNTEAFF.

This clone has just a few counts. The chain is built from TRBV6-4 and TRBJ1-2; 7 bases are a match to TRBD1. CDR3 length equals 13 residues. The V and J ends lost 5 bases and 2 bases, in that order; junction bases with no gene match: 2. Germline V gene sequence: CDR1 MRHNA, CDR2 SNTAGT. The CDR3: CASSPQGNYGYTF. The CDR3 nucleotides read TGTGCCAGCAGTCCACAGGGGAACTATGGCTACACCTTC.

This clone was observed a few times. The chain couples TRBV2 to TRBJ2-5, with 12 bases fitting TRBD2. Germline loops: CDR1 SNHLY, CDR2 FYNNEI. The CDR3 contains 18 residues. V shed 7 bases, J shed 1 base, and the junction held 13 bases outside the gene matches. Here the CDR3 reads CASNHRGTSGYPQETQYF. The DNA of the CDR3 is TGTGCCAGCAACCACAGAGGGACTAGCGGGTACCCCCAAGAGACCCAGTACTTC.

The rearrangement joins TRBV5-1 to TRBJ2-5; TRBD1 aligns across 10 bases. J was trimmed by 2 bases and V by 4 bases; bases with no gene match: 2. Germline CDR1 SGHRS, CDR2 YFSETQ. The CDR3 covers 14 residues. CDR3: CASSGGQGQETQYF. In DNA form, the CDR3 reads TGCGCCAGCAGCGGGGGACAGGGGCAAGAGACCCAGTACTTC.

The J gene is TRBJ2-3, the V gene TRBV18, with 7 bases that match TRBD2. This CDR3 has 15 residues. The junction had 7 bases not matched to a gene; V was cut back by 3 bases and J by 4 bases. Germline-derived CDR1 and CDR2 are KGHSH and LQKENI. The CDR3 here is CASSPGGRGADTQYF. CDR3 sequence (DNA): TGTGCCAGCTCACCTGGTGGGAGGGGTGCAGATACGCAGTATTTT.

The chain uses TRBV7-8 and TRBJ2-7; 14 bases map to TRBD2. In germline, CDR1 is SGHVS, CDR2 FQNEAQ. The CDR3 spans 18 residues. Unmatched junction bases numbered 13, after V lost 5 bases and J lost 4 bases. This chain's CDR3 is CASSVAMTSGRVRYEQYF. The CDR3 DNA reads TGTGCCAGCAGCGTCGCTATGACTAGCGGGAGGGTGCGATACGAGCAGTACTTC. Complete variable domain (other parts from reference TRBV7-8 and TRBJ2-7): GAGVSQSPRYKVAKRGQDVALRCDPISGHVSLFWYQQALGQGPEFLTYFQNEAQLDKSGLPSDRFFAERPEGSVSTLKIQRTQQEDSAVYLCASSVAMTSGRVRYEQYFGPGTRLTVT.

The rearrangement uses TRBV7-2 and TRBJ1-2; D gene uncertain. The V end lost 1 base, the J end lost 4 bases, and 10 bases lay between the germline ends. Germline V gene lookup returns CDR1 SGHTA and CDR2 FQGNSA. CDR3 length: 14 residues. The CDR3 nucleotides are TGTGCCAGCAGCTTAGAGCCGGCGGCCTATGGCTACACCTTC. It yields the protein CASSLEPAAYGYTF.

The rearrangement uses TRBV29-1 and TRBJ2-6; 8 bases align to TRBD1. V trimming: 6 bases; J trimming: 2 bases; junction bases outside the gene matches: 6. This CDR3 region has 15 residues. Germline V gene data show CDR1 as SQVTM and CDR2 as ANQGSEA. CDR3 loop: CSVQTGGTGANVLTF. The CDR3 DNA sequence: TGCAGCGTCCAAACAGGGGGGACTGGGGCCAACGTCCTGACTTTC.

The gene calls are TRBV10-1 and TRBJ2-5; 11 positions match TRBD2. In germline, CDR1 is WNHNN, CDR2 SYGVQD (reference sequence). This CDR3 region has 16 residues. With V trimmed by 3 bases and J by 1 base, 4 bases remained unmatched. The CDR3 region is CASSDPGTSGQETQYF. In nucleotides, the CDR3 is TGCGCCAGCAGTGACCCCGGGACTAGCGGCCAAGAGACCCAGTACTTC.

This chain joins TRBV28 and TRBJ1-4; D uncertain. The V end lost 5 bases, the J end lost 2 bases, and 18 bases lay between the germline ends. This CDR3 is built from 17 residues. Germline V gene lookup returns CDR1 MDHEN and CDR2 SYDVKM. As DNA, the CDR3 is TGTGCCAGCAGTGGCCTCCGGTGGGCCCGGACTAATGAAAAACTGTTTTTT. It translates to CASSGLRWARTNEKLFF.

The chain carries TRBV7-9 and TRBJ1-3, with D perhaps TRBD1 (5 bases). Germline V gene data show CDR1 as SEHNR and CDR2 as FQNEAQ (reference sequence). The CDR3 runs to 14 residues. Trimming removed 7 bases at V and 0 bases at J, with 10 bases between. CDR3 in amino acids: CASTPGLSGNTIYF. CDR3 DNA: TGTGCCAGCACCCCAGGGCTCTCTGGAAACACCATATATTTT.

This clone was detected only once. The rearrangement uses TRBV19 and TRBJ2-2, with TRBD2 identical over 8 bases. Germline V gene data show CDR1 as LNHDA and CDR2 as SQIVND (reference sequence). CDR3 size: 16 residues. The ends lost 5 bases at V and 4 bases at J; junction bases unmatched: 9. The CDR3: CASSRPGTSGTGELFF. The CDR3 DNA is TGTGCCAGTAGTCGTCCCGGGACTAGTGGCACCGGGGAGCTGTTTTTT.

The CDR3 protein is CASSAGTATGELFF. CDR3 DNA sequence: TGTGCCAGTAGTGCCGGGACTGCCACCGGGGAGCTGTTTTTT. This rearrangement joins TRBV19 to TRBJ2-2, with D possibly being TRBD2 (6 bases). This CDR3 comprises 14 residues. V gave up 5 bases and J gave up 4 bases, with 11 bases separating them. Germline lookup yields CDR1 LNHDA and CDR2 SQIVND (reference sequence).

V gene TRBV27 combines with J gene TRBJ2-1; TRBD2 matches 12 bases. CDR1 is MNHEY and CDR2 is SMNVEV in the germline V gene (reference sequence). This CDR3 is built from 15 residues. V was pared by 2 bases and J by 12 bases, with 8 bases of the junction left unmatched. The CDR3 nucleotides read TGTGCCAGCAGTTTAGAGTCTAGCGGGAGGGGTGGGCAGTTCTTC. It codes for CASSLESSGRGGQFF.